This TCR beta chain was sequenced during a study of T cell repertoires in cytomegalovirus infection. At the level of the study: Indications of both CMV infection and matching HLA type were provided by public TCR beta signatures. The study, taken as a whole, reports: Cumulative frequency of public TCR beta families picked out carriers of CMV plus the relevant HLA.

Each CDR3 protein gets one entry after TCRdb re-called the reads with MiXCR. This sample has around 490,000 distinct CDR3 sequences, with about 25% found just once. As regards this clonotype: As yet, its antigen is unknown.

Looked up from germline, CDR1 is MNHNS and CDR2 is SASEGT. The CDR3 covers 14 residues. Unmatched junction bases numbered 9, after V lost 10 bases and J lost 4 bases. The TCR comes from a human donor in good health (CMV status not recorded). Some clones in this sample may be carry-over from other donors' samples. The rearrangement links TRBV6-1 to TRBJ2-1; 8 bases are a match to TRBD2. The sequenced sample was PBMCs. CDR3 sequence reads: CATFERETYNEQFF. In nucleotides, the CDR3 is TGTGCCACGTTTGAGCGGGAGACGTACAATGAGCAGTTCTTC.